The rows below give T cell receptor beta chains drawn from one sample of a study of CD8+CD57+ T cells in acquired aplastic anemia. One entry per CDR3 protein results from TCRdb running MiXCR on the reads. The table records hundreds of thousands of distinct CDR3 sequences, roughly 64% of them present only once. Sequenced: sorted CD4+, CD8+, or CD8+CD57+ T cells (not recorded which) from PBMCs. The receptor source for this set is a human donor in good health, serving as a control. Both conserved end residues are part of each CDR3. A D gene is named only where the DNA matches it firmly.

V gene	D gene	J gene	CDR3 protein	CDR3 DNA
TRBV5-1	NA	TRBJ1-6	CASSLRRGSSPLHF	TGCGCCAGCAGTTTGAGAAGGGGAAGTTCACCCCTCCACTTT
TRBV5-1	TRBD1	TRBJ2-1	CASSYGTVNEQFF	TGCGCCAGCAGCTATGGGACAGTTAATGAGCAGTTCTTC
TRBV7-6	NA	TRBJ2-3	CASSLAERGFTPPYF	TGTGCCAGCAGCTTAGCCGAGAGAGGATTCACCCCCCCATATTTT
TRBV4-2	TRBD2	TRBJ2-3	CASSLGTSDSSTDTQYF	TGTGCCAGCAGCCTAGGGACTAGCGATTCTAGCACAGATACGCAGTATTTT
TRBV20-1	NA	TRBJ2-1	CSASTGTKEKFF	TGCAGTGCCAGCACCGGGACAAAGGAAAAGTTCTTC
TRBV25-1	NA	TRBJ2-5	CASSQGLIGGGGQETQYF	TGTGCCAGCAGCCAAGGTTTGATAGGGGGGGGGGGTCAAGAGACCCAGTACTTC
TRBV7-2	NA	TRBJ2-5	CASTRAGYEQYLGF	TGTGCCAGCACCCGTGCAGGGTACGAGCAGTACCTCGGCTTC
TRBV20-1	TRBD1	TRBJ2-3	CSARPGTGVTDTQYF	TGCAGTGCTAGACCCGGGACAGGGGTCACAGATACGCAGTATTTT
TRBV24-1	NA	TRBJ2-3	CATSDWAASTDTQYF	TGTGCCACCAGTGATTGGGCGGCGAGCACAGATACGCAGTATTTT
TRBV9	NA	TRBJ1-2	CASSDGTHHGYTF	TGTGCCAGCAGCGACGGGACCCACCATGGCTACACCTTC
TRBV9	NA	TRBJ2-1	CASRTPGQYNTPQFF	TGTGCCAGCAGAACGCCGGGTCAGTACAATACACCCCAGTTCTTC
TRBV7-8	TRBD1	TRBJ2-7	CASRGQGFYEQYF	TGTGCCAGCAGAGGACAGGGATTCTACGAGCAGTACTTC